The 22 T cell receptor beta chains below come from one sample, sequenced in a study of blood T cell repertoires in COVID-19. Generated by immunoSEQ multiplex PCR, the TCRdb table keeps only in-frame clones and is missing some. The sample holds about 120,000 clones, 78% seen once. Input material: peripheral blood. These receptors were taken from a man in his 70s with acute or convalescent COVID-19.

The chain couples TRBV6-1 to TRBJ2-1; TRBD2 might be the D (7 bases). The CDR3 totals 12 residues. V was shortened by 1 base and J by 10 bases, with 8 bases between the two germline ends. CDR1 and CDR2 (germline): MNHNS, SASEGT. The CDR3 bases are TGTGCCAGCAGTGAAGGGGGGGGCGAGCAGTTCTTC. Protein: CASSEGGGEQFF.

The chain recombines TRBV27 with TRBJ2-1; 7 positions match TRBD2. V lost 7 bases, J lost 3 bases, and 9 bases stayed unmatched. This CDR3 region has 15 residues. Looked up from germline, CDR1 is MNHEY and CDR2 is SMNVEV (reference sequence). DNA of the CDR3: TGTGCCAGCACCCTCGGGGGGTCTAGCTACAATGAGCAGTTCTTC. Its protein is CASTLGGSSYNEQFF.

The gene calls are TRBV15 and TRBJ1-2; 8 bases line up with TRBD1. There are 12 residues in the CDR3. Germline V gives CDR1 LNHNV, CDR2 YYDKDF (reference sequence). V shed 6 bases, J shed 8 bases, and the junction held 5 bases outside the gene matches. Here the CDR3 reads CATRIQGGGYTF. CDR3 DNA sequence: TGTGCCACCAGGATACAGGGGGGCGGCTACACCTTC.

In this sample, this clone turned up a few times. The chain links TRBV19 to TRBJ1-2; 9 nucleotides agree with TRBD1. Germline lookup yields CDR1 LNHDA and CDR2 SQIVND (reference sequence). CDR3 size: 16 residues. Trimming at V came to 10 bases and at J to 5 bases, leaving 17 bases not matched to a gene. The CDR3 nucleotides are TGTGCCACCGTCAGAACCGGGACAGGGTTTAGGTATGGCTACACCTTC. It codes for CATVRTGTGFRYGYTF.

The rearrangement uses TRBV5-1 and TRBJ2-7; D possibly corresponds to TRBD1 (6 bases). Trimming pared 6 bases from V and 0 bases from J, leaving 13 bases between. This CDR3 has 14 amino acids. Germline assignment: CDR1 SGHRS and CDR2 YFSETQ. Here the CDR3 DNA reads TGCGCCAGCACCCGGACAGACAGCTCCTACGAGCAGTACTTC. Amino acids: CASTRTDSSYEQYF.

The J gene is TRBJ1-2, the V gene TRBV6-5, with 9 bases lining up with TRBD1. The CDR3 has 14 amino acids. Per germline, CDR1 MNHEY and CDR2 SVGAGI. The V segment lost 2 bases and the J segment 7 bases; nucleotides outside the gene matches: 5. The CDR3, as DNA: TGTGCCAGCAGTTACCACAGGGGGCAAAGTGGCTACACCTTC. Amino acid sequence: CASSYHRGQSGYTF.

V gene TRBV7-2 combines with J gene TRBJ2-7; D is unclear. Germline V gives CDR1 SGHTA, CDR2 FQGNSA. The V end lost 2 bases, the J end lost 4 bases, and 9 bases lay between the germline ends. This CDR3 spans 13 amino acids. CDR3 amino acids: CASSLLRQYEQYF. CDR3 coding DNA: TGTGCCAGCAGCTTACTACGTCAATACGAGCAGTACTTC. The full variable domain, its missing parts supplied by reference TRBV7-2 and TRBJ2-7, is GAGVSQSPSNKVTEKGKDVELRCDPISGHTALYWYRQSLGQGLEFLIYFQGNSAPDKSGLPSDRFSAERTGGSVSTLTIQRTQQEDSAVYLCASSLLRQYEQYFGPGTRLTVT.

The chain uses TRBV7-9 and TRBJ1-2; a weak D match, TRBD1 (5 bases). The CDR3 covers 15 residues. Germline-derived CDR1 and CDR2 are SEHNR and FQNEAQ (reference sequence). V shed 0 bases and J shed 4 bases, with 12 bases lying between them. As DNA, the CDR3 is TGTGCCAGCAGCTTAGCCAAGCAGGGTTCCTATGGCTACACCTTC. Translating it yields CASSLAKQGSYGYTF.

This clone was detected only a few times. The V and J genes are TRBV6-2 or TRBV6-3 and TRBJ2-1, with 7 bases that match TRBD2. Germline CDR1 MNHEY, CDR2 SVGEGT. This CDR3 comprises 13 residues. Unmatched junction bases numbered 5, after V lost 6 bases and J lost 6 bases. This CDR3 is CASSRDYANEQFF. Written as DNA, the CDR3 is TGTGCCAGCAGCCGGGACTACGCCAATGAGCAGTTCTTC.

The chain is built from TRBV6-5 and TRBJ2-1; 7 bases agree with TRBD1. J was trimmed by 1 base and V by 4 bases; bases with no gene match: 4. From germline, CDR1 is MNHEY and CDR2 SVGAGI. CDR3 length equals 15 residues. CDR3 nucleotides: TGTGCCAGCAGTTTTACAGGGGTGTCCTACAATGAGCAGTTCTTC. It specifies CASSFTGVSYNEQFF.

The chain has TRBV12-3 or TRBV12-4 and TRBJ2-1; 7 bases line up with TRBD2. V dropped 10 bases and J dropped 9; count of bases not matched to a gene: 12. This CDR3 is built from 13 residues. The CDR3 nucleotides are TGTGCCACCACCCTGCTAGCGGAAGGTGAGCAGTTCTTC. It is translated as CATTLLAEGEQFF.

V and J are TRBV7-2 and TRBJ2-2; a weak D match, TRBD1 (5 bases). CDR1 is SGHTA and CDR2 is FQGNSA in the germline V gene. The CDR3 loop spans 14 amino acids. V shed 0 bases and J shed 4 bases, with 6 bases lying between them. CDR3 protein: CASSLAGLTGELFF. CDR3 bases: TGTGCCAGCAGCTTAGCGGGGCTCACCGGGGAGCTGTTTTTT. The full variable domain, completed using reference TRBV7-2 and TRBJ2-2, is GAGVSQSPSNKVTEKGKDVELRCDPISGHTALYWYRQSLGQGLEFLIYFQGNSAPDKSGLPSDRFSAERTGGSVSTLTIQRTQQEDSAVYLCASSLAGLTGELFFGEGSRLTVL.

V and J are TRBV7-2 and TRBJ2-7, with D possibly matching TRBD2 (5 bases). Trimming took 2 bases from V and 5 from J, leaving 13 bases between them. CDR3 size: 14 residues. Germline V gives CDR1 SGHTA, CDR2 FQGNSA. In DNA form, the CDR3 reads TGTGCCAGCAGCTTACGGGGATACACCAACGAGCAGTACTTC. Its translation: CASSLRGYTNEQYF. The full variable domain, with the rest looked up from reference TRBV7-2 and TRBJ2-7, is GAGVSQSPSNKVTEKGKDVELRCDPISGHTALYWYRQSLGQGLEFLIYFQGNSAPDKSGLPSDRFSAERTGGSVSTLTIQRTQQEDSAVYLCASSLRGYTNEQYFGPGTRLTVT.

The J gene is TRBJ1-5, the V gene TRBV19, with D possibly matching TRBD1 (5 bases). This CDR3 is 16 amino acids long. The germline V gene encodes CDR1 LNHDA and CDR2 SQIVND (reference sequence). V was shortened by 7 bases and J by 1 base, with 17 bases between the two germline ends. As DNA, the CDR3 is TGTGCCAGTACCATAAGGGGAGGGCCAAGCAATCAGCCCCAGCATTTT. Its translation: CASTIRGGPSNQPQHF. The complete variable domain, with remaining parts taken from reference TRBV19 and TRBJ1-5, reads DGGITQSPKYLFRKEGQNVTLSCEQNLNHDAMYWYRQDPGQGLRLIYYSQIVNDFQKGDIAEGYSVSREKKESFPLTVTSAQKNPTAFYLCASTIRGGPSNQPQHFGDGTRLSIL.

The genes are TRBV6-2 or TRBV6-3 and TRBJ1-2; D not resolved. With 0 bases removed from V and 12 bases from J, the gap between germline ends came to 11 bases. CDR3 size: 12 residues. Germline-derived CDR1 and CDR2 are MNHEY and SVGEGT. The CDR3 DNA reads TGTGCCAGCAGTTACTCAGAACGGTCGGACACCTTC. Translation gives CASSYSERSDTF.

This rearrangement joins TRBV4-3 to TRBJ2-7; 9 bases match TRBD2. The CDR3 has 16 amino acids. V was clipped by 1 base and J by 3 bases; unmatched bases: 7. Germline V gene lookup returns CDR1 LGHNA and CDR2 YSLEER. CDR3 in amino acids: CASSQGAGGKIYEQYF. The CDR3 bases are TGCGCCAGCAGCCAAGGGGCGGGGGGGAAGATCTACGAGCAGTACTTC.

The chain links TRBV3-1 (or the pseudogene TRBV3-2) to TRBJ1-5; D remains unclear. The CDR3 extends over 15 amino acids. Germline CDR1 LGHDT, CDR2 YNNKEL (reference sequence). Trimming cost V 1 base and J 2 bases, with 9 bases left between them. In DNA, the CDR3 is TGTGCCAGCAGCCAAGGAGCATTGGGCAATCAGCCCCAGCATTTT. Protein sequence: CASSQGALGNQPQHF.

The rearrangement links TRBV27 to TRBJ1-6; D remains ambiguous. V lost 3 bases and J 3 bases, leaving 12 bases between the germline ends. Per the germline V gene, CDR1 is MNHEY and CDR2 is SMNVEV (reference sequence). The CDR3 covers 16 residues. As DNA, the CDR3 is TGTGCCAGCAGTTTTCCAGGAAAGGACTATAATTCACCCCTCCACTTT. Its protein is CASSFPGKDYNSPLHF.

This clone was counted a few times. The V call is TRBV2, the J call TRBJ2-2, with TRBD1 as a possible D gene (6 bases). V was cut by 5 bases and J by 8 bases, with 15 bases left in between. CDR3 length equals 14 residues. Germline lookup yields CDR1 SNHLY and CDR2 FYNNEI. The CDR3 is CASSWQGITGELFF. In nucleotides, the CDR3 is TGTGCCAGCAGTTGGCAGGGGATTACGGGGGAGCTGTTTTTT.

The chain joins TRBV18 to TRBJ1-4; 8 bases agree with TRBD1. The CDR3 consists of 15 residues. V lost 0 bases and J lost 7; bases outside the gene matches: 4. Germline CDR1 and CDR2: KGHSH and LQKENI. CDR3 in amino acids: CASSPPSTGAEKLFF. Written as DNA, the CDR3 is TGTGCCAGCTCACCACCGTCGACAGGGGCTGAAAAACTGTTTTTT.

This clone has a single count. The chain combines TRBV5-8 with TRBJ2-3; 10 nucleotides line up with TRBD2. Germline CDR1 SGHTS, CDR2 YDEGEE. This CDR3 is 16 amino acids long. V shed 2 bases and J 6 bases; nucleotides not matched to a gene: 9. The CDR3 DNA reads as TGTGCCAGCAGCTTCGTCCAAGCGGGGGGGCTTGATACGCAGTATTTT. This gives the protein CASSFVQAGGLDTQYF.

V gene TRBV15 combines with J gene TRBJ2-5; 11 bases are shared with TRBD2. Unmatched junction bases numbered 5, after V lost 3 bases and J lost 5 bases. The germline V gene has CDR1 LNHNV and CDR2 YYDKDF (reference sequence). This CDR3 contains 15 residues. The CDR3: CATSRVAGGGETQYF. The CDR3 DNA is TGTGCCACCAGCAGGGTAGCGGGGGGGGGTGAGACCCAGTACTTC.